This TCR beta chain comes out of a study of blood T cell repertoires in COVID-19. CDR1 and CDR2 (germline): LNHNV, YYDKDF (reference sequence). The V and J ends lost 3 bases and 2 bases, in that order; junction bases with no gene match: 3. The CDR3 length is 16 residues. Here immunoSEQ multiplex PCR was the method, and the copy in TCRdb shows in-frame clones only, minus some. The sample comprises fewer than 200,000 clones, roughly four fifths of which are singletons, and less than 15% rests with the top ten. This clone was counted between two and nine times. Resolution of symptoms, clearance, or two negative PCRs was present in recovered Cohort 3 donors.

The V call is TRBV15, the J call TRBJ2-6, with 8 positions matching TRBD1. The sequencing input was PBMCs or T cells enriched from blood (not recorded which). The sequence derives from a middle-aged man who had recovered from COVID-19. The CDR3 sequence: CATSSRQGTGANVLTF. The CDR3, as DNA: TGTGCCACCAGCAGTCGACAGGGGACTGGGGCCAACGTCCTGACTTTC.